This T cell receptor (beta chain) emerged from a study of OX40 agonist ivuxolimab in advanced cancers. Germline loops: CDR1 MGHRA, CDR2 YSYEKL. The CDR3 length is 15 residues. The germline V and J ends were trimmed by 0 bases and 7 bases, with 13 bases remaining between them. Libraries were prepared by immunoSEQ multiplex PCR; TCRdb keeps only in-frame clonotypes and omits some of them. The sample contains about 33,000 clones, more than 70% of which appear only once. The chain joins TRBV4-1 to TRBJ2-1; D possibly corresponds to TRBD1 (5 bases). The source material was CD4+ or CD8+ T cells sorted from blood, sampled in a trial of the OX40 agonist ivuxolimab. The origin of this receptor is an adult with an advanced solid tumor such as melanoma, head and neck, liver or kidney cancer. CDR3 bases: TGCGCCAGCAGCCAAGAGCCAGGGTCACGGAATGAGCAGTTCTTC. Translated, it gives CASSQEPGSRNEQFF.